This T cell receptor beta chain was sequenced in a study of cytomegalovirus exposure and HLA in healthy donors. In the study overall: Genetic ancestry analysis placed approximately 78% of the 398 donors that were genotyped in the Caucasian-associated cluster.

PCR employed 60 Vbeta and 13 Jbeta primers. Clones were sequenced by immunoSEQ multiplex PCR, and TCRdb holds only the in-frame ones, with some missing. The sample yields about 140,000 clones, roughly three quarters seen once. Study-wide findings and caveats: On later analysis, the bulk of CMV-associated TCR beta chains appeared to be HLA-restricted. Later on, a genetic analysis was performed. It linked a missense variant in DCLRE1C with V- and J-gene trimming of TCR beta. Later analysis indicated greater clonal expansion among HLA-associated TCR beta chains than among equally common other chains.

With respect to this clone: No antigen is known for it.

This CDR3 spans 15 amino acids. V lost 4 bases and J lost 7; bases outside the gene matches: 8. The germline CDR1 and CDR2 sequences are LGHNA and YSLEER. Sequencing used PBMCs. The chain uses TRBV4-3 and TRBJ2-1; 9 bases align to TRBD1. The TCR was taken from a middle-aged man in good health and CMV-seronegative. CDR3 in amino acids: CASSPRDRVVNEQFF. CDR3 nucleotides: TGCGCCAGCAGCCCCCGGGACAGGGTAGTAAATGAGCAGTTCTTC.